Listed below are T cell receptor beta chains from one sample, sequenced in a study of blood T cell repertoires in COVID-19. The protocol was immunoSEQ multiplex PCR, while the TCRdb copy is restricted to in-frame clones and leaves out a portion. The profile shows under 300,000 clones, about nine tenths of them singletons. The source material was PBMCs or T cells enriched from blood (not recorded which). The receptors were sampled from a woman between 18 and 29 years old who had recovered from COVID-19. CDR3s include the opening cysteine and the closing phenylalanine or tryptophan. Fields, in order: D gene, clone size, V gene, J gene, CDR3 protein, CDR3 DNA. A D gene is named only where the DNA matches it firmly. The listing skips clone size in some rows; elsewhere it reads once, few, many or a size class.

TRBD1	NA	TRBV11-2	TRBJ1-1	CASSLGQGFAEAFF	TGTGCCAGCAGCTTGGGACAGGGGTTCGCTGAAGCTTTCTTT
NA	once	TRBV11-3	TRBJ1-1	CASSSNMNTEAFF	TGTGCCAGCAGCTCGAACATGAACACTGAAGCTTTCTTT
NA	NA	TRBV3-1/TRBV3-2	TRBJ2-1	CASSQDSGLYNEQFF	TGTGCCAGCAGCCAAGATAGCGGCCTTTACAATGAGCAGTTCTTC
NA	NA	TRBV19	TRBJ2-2	CASRIGASFPGELFF	TGTGCCAGTAGGATTGGGGCCTCTTTTCCCGGGGAGCTGTTTTTT
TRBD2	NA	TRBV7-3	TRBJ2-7	CASSLGRAGEAYEQYF	TGTGCCAGCAGCTTAGGCCGGGCGGGAGAAGCCTACGAGCAGTACTTC
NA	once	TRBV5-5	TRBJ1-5	CASSKGGDQPQHF	TGTGCCAGCAGCAAGGGGGGGGATCAGCCCCAGCATTTT
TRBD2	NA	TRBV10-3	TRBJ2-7	CAISDLRTSGGPYEQYF	TGTGCCATCAGTGACCTTCGGACTAGCGGGGGACCCTACGAGCAGTACTTC
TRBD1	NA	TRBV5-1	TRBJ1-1	CASSTRQGPTEAFF	TGCGCCAGCAGTACCCGACAGGGCCCCACTGAAGCTTTCTTT
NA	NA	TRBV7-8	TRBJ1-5	CASSLEQAVQPQHF	TGTGCCAGCAGCTTAGAACAGGCGGTCCAGCCCCAGCATTTT
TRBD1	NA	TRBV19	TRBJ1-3	CASSTSANRGLGNTIYF	TGTGCCAGTAGTACGTCGGCCAACAGGGGACTCGGAAACACCATATATTTT
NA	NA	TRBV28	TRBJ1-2	CASSLSGFGGYTF	TGTGCCAGCAGTTTATCGGGGTTCGGCGGCTACACCTTC
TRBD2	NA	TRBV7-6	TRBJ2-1	CASSLDLTSGRVSNEQFF	TGTGCCAGCAGCTTAGACCTGACTAGCGGGAGGGTTAGCAATGAGCAGTTCTTC
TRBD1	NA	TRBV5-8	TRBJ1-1	CASSSGDRSLNTEAFF	TGTGCCAGCAGCTCTGGGGACAGGTCCCTGAACACTGAAGCTTTCTTT
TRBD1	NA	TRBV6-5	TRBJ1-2	CASSYTPQGANYGYTF	TGTGCCAGCAGTTACACCCCACAGGGGGCTAACTATGGCTACACCTTC
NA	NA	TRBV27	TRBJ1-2	CASSPRSGFYGYTF	TGTGCCAGCAGTCCACGTAGCGGATTCTATGGCTACACCTTC
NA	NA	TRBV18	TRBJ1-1	CASSLLKVNTEAFF	TGTGCCAGCTCACTACTAAAGGTGAACACTGAAGCTTTCTTT
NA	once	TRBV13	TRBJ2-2	CASSLGTGNTGELFF	TGTGCCAGCAGCTTAGGGACAGGGAACACCGGGGAGCTGTTTTTT
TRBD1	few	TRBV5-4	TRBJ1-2	CASSLDRGDTAYTF	TGTGCCAGCAGCCTTGACAGGGGCGATACCGCCTACACCTTC
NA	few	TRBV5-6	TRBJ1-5	CASSLMAGSNQPQHF	TGTGCCAGCAGCTTGATGGCAGGTAGCAATCAGCCCCAGCATTTT
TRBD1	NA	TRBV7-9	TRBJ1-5	CASGGDRGNQPQHF	TGTGCCAGCGGCGGGGACAGGGGCAACCAGCCCCAGCATTTT
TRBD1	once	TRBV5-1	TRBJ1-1	CASSLGIWDRGSNTEAFF	TGCGCCAGCAGCTTGGGAATTTGGGACAGGGGGTCGAACACTGAAGCTTTCTTT
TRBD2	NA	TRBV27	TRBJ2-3	CAAGLAGSTDTQYF	TGTGCGGCCGGGCTAGCGGGGAGCACAGATACGCAGTATTTT